A selection of T cell receptor beta chains follows, all from one sample in a study of T cell responses to AZD1222 COVID-19 vaccine. TCRdb keeps only in-frame clones here, not all; method: immunoSEQ multiplex PCR. The sample comprises under 100,000 clones, about 87% of which are singletons, and about 16% rests with the top ten. The sequences come from peripheral blood, collected on day 0 of AZD1222 vaccination. The receptors originated from an adult in good health. The CDR3 runs from the conserved cysteine through the conserved F or W.

>TRBV5-1|TRBJ1-5
CASSDRGSEPQHF
>TRBV2|TRBJ1-5
CASRGQTNQPQHF
>TRBV27|TRBJ1-6
CASSLWSFSPLHF
>TRBV18|TRBJ2-2
CASSPREGELFF
>TRBV27|TRBJ1-1
CASCHRQGYTEAFF
>TRBV14|TRBJ1-1
CASSLGGAYTEAFF
>TRBV25-1|TRBJ2-7
CASRYSGGSYEQYF
>TRBV7-9|TRBJ1-1
CASSPRTGSTEAFF
>TRBV19|TRBJ1-5
CASRPGQHLGGFNQPQHF
>TRBV4-2|TRBJ1-3
CASSHLRDRNTIYF
>TRBV5-1|TRBJ2-1
CASSLDRGLVNEQFF
>TRBV18|TRBJ2-7
CASSPDRQTYEQYF
>TRBV7-9|TRBJ1-3
CASSLGTGAPSGNTIYF
>TRBV28|TRBJ2-7
CASSGGQGEAYEQYF
>TRBV28|TRBJ1-5
CASRLDTRARPQHF
>TRBV5-1|TRBJ2-6
CASSKESSGANVLTF
>TRBV21-1|TRBJ2-1
CASSKYGVDEQFF
>TRBV5-8|TRBJ2-2
CASKFRFPGELFF
>TRBV29-1|TRBJ1-2
CSVVRRGYGYTF
>TRBV5-6|TRBJ1-3
CASSLSGNTIYF
>TRBV24-1|TRBJ1-2
CATSEATITGYYGYTF
>TRBV19|TRBJ1-1
CASSVLRSPAGEAFF
>TRBV19|TRBJ1-5
CATETVSDSNQPQHF
>TRBV10-1|TRBJ2-7
CASSDGGSSYEQYF